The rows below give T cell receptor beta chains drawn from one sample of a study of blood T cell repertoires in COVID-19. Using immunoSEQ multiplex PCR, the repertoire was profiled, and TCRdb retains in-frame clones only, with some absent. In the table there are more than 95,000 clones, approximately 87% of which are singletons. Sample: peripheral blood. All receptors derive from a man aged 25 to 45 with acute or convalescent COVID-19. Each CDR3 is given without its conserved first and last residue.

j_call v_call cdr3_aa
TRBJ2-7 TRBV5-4 ASSHQQGASYEQY
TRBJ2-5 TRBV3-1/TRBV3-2 ASSQTTGRETQY
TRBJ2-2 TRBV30 AWSVQVTGELF
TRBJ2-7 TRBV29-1 SVPPTGADEQY
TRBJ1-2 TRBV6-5 ASSQNRDRGLGYT
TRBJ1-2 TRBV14 ASSPRTGIPDGYT
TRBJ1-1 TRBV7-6 ASGLVPEAF
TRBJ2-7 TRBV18 ASSSRGDGYEQY
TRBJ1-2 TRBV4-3 ASSQDKGRYYGYT
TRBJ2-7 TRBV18 ASSPDSPLEEQY
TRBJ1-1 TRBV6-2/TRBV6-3 ASSYGTGGANTEAF
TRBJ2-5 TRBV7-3 ASSLTGLVGETQY
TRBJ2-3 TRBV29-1 SVEVGGTGNTDTQY
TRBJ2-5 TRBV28 ASKGSGETQY
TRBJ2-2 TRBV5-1 ASSWNRGLRTGELF
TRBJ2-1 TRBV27 ASSLGQNNLDEQF
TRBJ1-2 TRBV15 ATSRDVGGKYGYT
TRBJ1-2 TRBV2 ASRGRGPNYGYT
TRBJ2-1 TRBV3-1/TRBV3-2 ASSHPGLRDDYNEQF
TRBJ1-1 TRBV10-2 ASSLLNTEAF
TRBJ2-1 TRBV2 ASRAGTVTYNEQF
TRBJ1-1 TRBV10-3 AISDGEYTEAF
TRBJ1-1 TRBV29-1 SAARGVSEAF
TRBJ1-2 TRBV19 ASSLQGRVNYGYT
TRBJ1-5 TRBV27 ASSTLDRGNQPQH
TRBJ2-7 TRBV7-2 ASSFGAPYLSYEQY
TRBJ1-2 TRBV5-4 ASSDDRVYGYT
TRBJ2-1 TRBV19 ASSPRRAGRDNEQF
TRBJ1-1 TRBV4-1 ASSPQGPNTEAF
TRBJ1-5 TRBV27 ASSYRGSHRGQPQH
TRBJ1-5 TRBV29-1 SVVNQPQH
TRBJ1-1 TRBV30 AWSVRGGWTEAF
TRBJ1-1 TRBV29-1 SVGTGGVNTEAF
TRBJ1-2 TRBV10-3 AISGTDYGYT
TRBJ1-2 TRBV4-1 ASSYEARENYGYT
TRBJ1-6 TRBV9 ASSVGDRDNSPLH
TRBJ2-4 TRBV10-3 AISDGWVAEAKNIQY
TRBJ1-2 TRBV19 ASRDRGGNYGYT
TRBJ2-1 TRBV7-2 ASSLAGLNNEQF
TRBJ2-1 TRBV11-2 ASSLDRDNEQF
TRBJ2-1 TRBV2 ASSALAGVDEQF
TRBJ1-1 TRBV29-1 SVSSRGTEAF
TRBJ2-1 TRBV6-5 ASSGGGSSYNEQF
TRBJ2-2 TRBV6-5 ASSPGQGNTGELF
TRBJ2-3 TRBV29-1 SVEGHSSTDTQY
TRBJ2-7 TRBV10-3 AISEAGTGNYEQY
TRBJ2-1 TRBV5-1 ASSLTREQF
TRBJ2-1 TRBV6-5 ASSYAGARNEQF
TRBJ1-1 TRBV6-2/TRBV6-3 ASSYLQSNTEAF
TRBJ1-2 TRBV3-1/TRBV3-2 ASSHTDRQGRYGYT
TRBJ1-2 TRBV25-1 ASSGSDRVYGYT